This T cell receptor beta chain emerged from a study of OX40 agonist ivuxolimab in advanced cancers. Study background: The drug used for patients, ivuxolimab, was an agonistic anti-OX40 (CD134) antibody. There were three patients with partial responses, one having hepatocellular carcinoma and two cutaneous melanoma. Whole-study findings and limits: Certain nonresponders likewise exhibited a low normalized T-cell clonal expansion.

The trim removed 6 bases at V and 5 bases at J, leaving 7 bases unmatched. CDR3 length: 14 residues. The germline gives CDR1 MNHEY, CDR2 SMNVEV (reference sequence). Profiling relied on immunoSEQ multiplex PCR, and the TCRdb table lists in-frame clones only, not all of them. The sample comprises under 70,000 clones, approximately 84% of which are singletons, and under 2.5% rests with the top ten. People who had autoimmune disease history or systemic immunosuppression were excluded. To note about this clone: Its antigen is unknown.

The starting material was CD4+ or CD8+ T cells sorted from blood, obtained in a trial of the OX40 agonist ivuxolimab. The clonotype originates from an adult with an advanced solid tumor such as melanoma, head and neck, liver or kidney cancer. The gene calls are TRBV27 and TRBJ2-5, with 9 bases matching TRBD2. CDR3 DNA sequence: TGTGCCAGCAGACTTAGCGGGAGCTGGGAGACCCAGTACTTC. This encodes CASRLSGSWETQYF.